This T cell receptor beta chain comes out of a study of cytomegalovirus exposure and HLA in healthy donors. Background on the study: Samples from HLA-typed donors yielded about 86 million unique TCRs in an early data release.

Primers: 60 Vbeta forward and 13 Jbeta reverse. Data came from immunoSEQ multiplex PCR; TCRdb stores just in-frame clones and leaves some out. The sample lists about 160,000 clones; roughly 80% were seen once. Trimming pared 4 bases from V and 2 bases from J, leaving 18 bases between. CDR1 and CDR2 (germline): LNHNV, YYDKDF (reference sequence). The CDR3 contains 17 residues. The chain carries TRBV15 and TRBJ2-1; D might be TRBD1 (6 bases). The source of this sequence is a man aged 35 to 55 in good health and CMV-seronegative. What was sequenced was PBMCs. DNA of the CDR3: TGTGCCACCAGCACTTACCCACAGGGTAACCCCTACAATGAGCAGTTCTTC. Its protein product is CATSTYPQGNPYNEQFF.